This paragraph covers one T cell receptor beta chain sequence. Its antigen is unidentified. Unmatched junction bases numbered 14, after V lost 2 bases and J lost 4 bases. This CDR3 region has 17 residues. Germline V gene sequence: CDR1 SGHDT, CDR2 YYEEEE. The record originates from a study of cytomegalovirus exposure and HLA in healthy donors. Study observations and caveats: Later on, a genetic analysis was performed. It linked a missense variant in DCLRE1C with V- and J-gene trimming of TCR beta. In an earlier analysis, productive rearrangement rates for most beta V segments clustered near 87% or 30%.

With 60 Vbeta and 13 Jbeta primers, the PCR was carried out. Method: immunoSEQ multiplex PCR; TCRdb's copy keeps in-frame clones and lacks some. The sample records about 200,000 clones, 80% being singletons. The sample was PBMCs. This TCR came from a woman in her thirties or forties in good health and CMV-seronegative. The V gene is TRBV5-6, the J gene TRBJ1-2, with TRBD1 matching 7 bases. In DNA form, the CDR3 reads TGTGCCAGCAGCTTTATACCCCCGAGACAGGGCACCTATGGCTACACCTTC. Residues: CASSFIPPRQGTYGYTF. Full variable domain (outside the CDR3, taken from reference TRBV5-6 and TRBJ1-2): DAGVTQSPTHLIKTRGQQVTLRCSPKSGHDTVSWYQQALGQGPQFIFQYYEEEERQRGNFPDRFSGHQFPNYSSELNVNALLLGDSALYLCASSFIPPRQGTYGYTFGSGTRLTVV.